This section outlines one T cell receptor beta chain sequence together with its context. The data were taken from a study of CD8 T cells in Susac syndrome. Sequencing of TCR beta covered CD8+ and CD4+ T cells obtained from blood. The multiple sclerosis controls were treatment-naive patients, and their relapsing-remitting disease was stable or active. Negative isolation yielded CD4+ and CD8+ T cells, and FACS enriched TEMRA cells. RNA was extracted with the RNeasy kit, and a quantity of roughly 0.45 to 1 ug was reverse transcribed using random hexamers. Amplification of TCR beta CDR3 spanned 54 Vbeta and 13 Jbeta via immunoSEQ multiplex PCR. TCRdb recomputed calls from the immunoSEQ multiplex PCR reads with MiXCR, one row per CDR3 protein. The data show some 140,000 distinct CDR3 sequences, with roughly 80% seen just once and about 0.51% held by the top ten. The CDR3 has 14 amino acids. Unmatched junction bases numbered 7, after V lost 6 bases and J lost 5 bases.

The source material was CD8+ T cells from PBMCs. This TCR came from a human donor with multiple sclerosis. The chain is built from TRBV12-3 or TRBV12-4 and TRBJ2-5; 9 bases map to TRBD2. The CDR3 nucleotides are TGTGCCAGCAGGTCTAGCGGGGAAGCTGAGACCCAGTACTTC. It yields the protein CASRSSGEAETQYF.